The rows below give T cell receptor beta chains drawn from one sample of a study of OX40 agonist ivuxolimab in advanced cancers. The table came from immunoSEQ multiplex PCR; TCRdb's copy has only in-frame clones and leaves some out. The sample carries about 60,000 clones, around 87% recorded once. The sample in question was CD4+ or CD8+ T cells sorted from blood, obtained in a trial of the OX40 agonist ivuxolimab. The source of these receptors is an adult with an advanced solid tumor such as melanoma, head and neck, liver or kidney cancer. Both conserved end residues are part of each CDR3. The D gene is left open where the match is weak. Only some rows state a clone size, as once, few, many or a class for expanded clones.

-	TRBV28	TRBJ2-6	-	TGTGCCAGCAGTTTAGTGGCCCGTGGGGCCAACGTCCTGACTTTC	CASSLVARGANVLTF
-	TRBV27	TRBJ2-2	-	TGTGCCAGCAGTTTATGGGTGAACACCGGGGAGCTGTTTTTT	CASSLWVNTGELFF
-	TRBV28	TRBJ1-6	-	TGTGCCAGCAGCCCAACAGTTTCAAATCAAAGGGCCCTCCACTTT	CASSPTVSNQRALHF
-	TRBV28	TRBJ1-3	-	TGTGCCAGCAGTCCCCCGAGCGGCACCATATATTTT	CASSPPSGTIYF
-	TRBV19	TRBJ2-1	-	TGTGCCAGTAGGCGGACTAATTACAATGAGCAGTTCTTC	CASRRTNYNEQFF
-	TRBV27	TRBJ2-1	-	TGTGCCAGCACCCTTCGACCCGGGGGACCTTACAATGAGCAGTTCTTC	CASTLRPGGPYNEQFF
-	TRBV19	TRBJ1-5	-	TGTGCCAGTAGCGTGCTAGGGGGGATCGGCAATCAGCCCCAGCATTTT	CASSVLGGIGNQPQHF
-	TRBV5-5	TRBJ2-6	once	TGTGCCAGCAGCTTGGAGGGGATTAACGGGGCCAACGTCCTGACTTTC	CASSLEGINGANVLTF
TRBD2	TRBV7-9	TRBJ2-7	-	TGTGCCAGCAGCATCAGCGGGAGGGGCTACGAGCAGTACTTC	CASSISGRGYEQYF
-	TRBV4-1	TRBJ2-3	few	TGCGCCAGCAGCCAAGATCGCTACGGGGGGCCCTCAGATACGCAGTATTTT	CASSQDRYGGPSDTQYF
TRBD1	TRBV4-1	TRBJ1-1	once	TGCGCCAGCAGCCAAGACAGGGGGAGAACTGAAGCTTTCTTT	CASSQDRGRTEAFF
-	TRBV6-5	TRBJ2-2	-	TGTGCCAGCAGTTACGACACCGGGGAGCTGTTTTTT	CASSYDTGELFF
TRBD1	TRBV5-8	TRBJ2-3	-	TGTGCCAGCAGCCCCGGGACAGATCATCCAGATACGCAGTATTTT	CASSPGTDHPDTQYF
-	TRBV4-2	TRBJ2-1	-	TGTGCCAGCAGCAGGGACTATGAGCAGTTCTTC	CASSRDYEQFF
-	TRBV7-2	TRBJ2-7	-	TGTGCCAGCAGCCGGGACCCACCCTACGAGCAGTACTTC	CASSRDPPYEQYF
-	TRBV30	TRBJ2-1	-	TGTGCCTGGAGTAAGGTTAGCGCGGTCGATGAGCAGTTCTTC	CAWSKVSAVDEQFF
TRBD2	TRBV27	TRBJ2-2	-	TGTGCCAGCGGTGTTAGCGGGAGTAATACCGGGGAGCTGTTTTTT	CASGVSGSNTGELFF
-	TRBV30	TRBJ1-2	-	TGTGCCTGGACCCCAACGGTGAGGGGCGTCGAGGGCTACACCTTC	CAWTPTVRGVEGYTF
TRBD1	TRBV9	TRBJ2-4	-	TGTGCCAGCAGCGTAGGACACAGGGGCGAGGACATTCAGTACTTC	CASSVGHRGEDIQYF
TRBD1	TRBV9	TRBJ1-3	once	TGTGCCAGCAGCGGGAGGGGGCAAGGGGCGGACACCATATATTTT	CASSGRGQGADTIYF
-	TRBV2	TRBJ1-5	-	TGTGCCAGCAGCATTACAGGGATAGGTCAGCCCCAGCATTTT	CASSITGIGQPQHF
TRBD1	TRBV7-8	TRBJ2-2	-	TGTGCCAGCACCTCCAGGGGGACGAACACCGGGGAGCTGTTTTTT	CASTSRGTNTGELFF
-	TRBV7-2	TRBJ1-2	-	TGTGCCAGCAGGGGGGACGACGCAGGCTACACCTTC	CASRGDDAGYTF
-	TRBV5-1	TRBJ2-1	-	TGCGCCAGCAGCTTAGGGGGGAGGTTGAACGGCAATGAGCAGTTCTTC	CASSLGGRLNGNEQFF
-	TRBV30	TRBJ1-5	-	TGTGCCTGGGCCCTTGGGAGCAATCAGCCCCAGCATTTT	CAWALGSNQPQHF
TRBD1	TRBV11-2	TRBJ2-7	-	TGTGCCAGCAGCTCATGGACAGGGGGCAGGATGGGGCAGTACTTC	CASSSWTGGRMGQYF
-	TRBV29-1	TRBJ2-5	once	TGCAGCGTTGACGGGGGAGTACGGGAGGAGACCCAGTACTTC	CSVDGGVREETQYF
TRBD1	TRBV18	TRBJ2-5	-	TGTGCCAGCTCACCGAGACAGGGGGCTCCAGAGACCCAGTACTTC	CASSPRQGAPETQYF
TRBD2	TRBV6-6	TRBJ2-3	-	TGTGCCAGCAGTTACCTAGCGGGGGGCACAGATACGCAGTATTTT	CASSYLAGGTDTQYF
TRBD2	TRBV11-2	TRBJ2-7	-	TGTGCCAGCAGCTTAGTTGGGGGGGGTCGGTCCTACGAGCAGTACTTC	CASSLVGGGRSYEQYF
TRBD1	TRBV4-3	TRBJ1-6	-	TGCGCCAGCAGCCGCGCCACAGGGGGCCGTTCACCCCTCCACTTT	CASSRATGGRSPLHF
TRBD2	TRBV28	TRBJ2-2	-	TGTGCCAGCAGGCGGGGGGACGGGGAGCTGTTTTTT	CASRRGDGELFF
TRBD2	TRBV28	TRBJ2-6	-	TGTGCCAGCAGTTTAGCGGGAGCTGGGGCCAACGTCCTGACTTTC	CASSLAGAGANVLTF
TRBD1	TRBV19	TRBJ1-1	-	TGTGCCAGTTGGGACAGCAGATCCGTCACTGAAGCTTTCTTT	CASWDSRSVTEAFF
TRBD1	TRBV6-5	TRBJ1-4	-	TGTGCCAGCAGCGACAGGGTACGCCGCGAAAAACTGTTTTTT	CASSDRVRREKLFF
TRBD2	TRBV7-2	TRBJ2-7	-	TGTGCCAGCAGTTCGGTAGCGGGGGCTCCCTACGAGCAGTACTTC	CASSSVAGAPYEQYF
-	TRBV7-6	TRBJ2-1	once	TGTGCCAGCAGCTTTTTAGCCGAATCCTACAATGAGCAGTTCTTC	CASSFLAESYNEQFF
-	TRBV15	TRBJ1-1	-	TGTGCCACCAGCACCCACCTCGAGGCTGAAGCTTTCTTT	CATSTHLEAEAFF
-	TRBV18	TRBJ1-1	-	TGTGCCAGCTCTTCCGACTTGAACACTGAAGCTTTCTTT	CASSSDLNTEAFF
TRBD1	TRBV4-3	TRBJ2-2	-	TGCGCCAGCAGCCCTTATCCGGGACAGGGGGCCGGGGAGCTGTTTTTT	CASSPYPGQGAGELFF
-	TRBV27	TRBJ2-7	-	TGTGCCAGCAGTGACCCCCCTTTAGGAACCTACGAGCAGTACTTC	CASSDPPLGTYEQYF
-	TRBV6-1	TRBJ2-3	-	TGTGCCAGCAGCGGGACATGGGATACGCAGTATTTT	CASSGTWDTQYF
TRBD1	TRBV2	TRBJ1-1	-	TGTGCCAGCACTCCCCGGACAGGGGCGAACACTGAAGCTTTCTTT	CASTPRTGANTEAFF
-	TRBV28	TRBJ2-2	-	TGTGCCAGCAGCAGGGACTTGAACACCGGGGAGCTGTTTTTT	CASSRDLNTGELFF
-	TRBV5-6	TRBJ2-3	-	TGTGCCAGCAGCGTGGTCCGCACAGATACGCAGTATTTT	CASSVVRTDTQYF
-	TRBV6-5	TRBJ1-1	-	TGTGCCAGCAGTGCAGTTGAGAACACTGAAGCTTTCTTT	CASSAVENTEAFF
TRBD2	TRBV4-1	TRBJ2-5	-	TGCGCCAGCAGCCGTTCTCTAGCGGAAGAGACCCAGTACTTC	CASSRSLAEETQYF
TRBD2	TRBV6-1	TRBJ2-5	-	TGTGCCAGCAGTGAAACGGGAGGGCAAGAGACCCAGTACTTC	CASSETGGQETQYF
-	TRBV27	TRBJ2-4	-	TGTGCCAGCAGCGTAAACATTCAGTACTTC	CASSVNIQYF
-	TRBV7-6	TRBJ2-4	-	TGTGCCAGCAGCTTACAGCCTGGTGGGAGCAAAAACATTCAGTACTTC	CASSLQPGGSKNIQYF
TRBD1	TRBV7-2	TRBJ2-2	-	TGTGCCAGCAGCTCCCGGACAGGGGGAACCGGGGAGCTGTTTTTT	CASSSRTGGTGELFF
-	TRBV30	TRBJ1-2	few	TGTGCCTGGACTGCCGCTCTCAGGGCCACGACGTCGGGCTACACCTTC	CAWTAALRATTSGYTF
-	TRBV29-1	TRBJ2-3	-	TGCAGCGGGGGGCTAGATACAGATACGCAGTATTTT	CSGGLDTDTQYF
-	TRBV5-1	TRBJ2-3	-	TGCGCCAGCAGCTTGGCTTTTTTGACAGATACGCAGTATTTT	CASSLAFLTDTQYF